The present T cell receptor beta chain was sequenced within a study of T cells in Graves' hyperthyroidism and ophthalmopathy. Across 18 months, stable Graves' hyperthyroidism was marked by no progression to ophthalmopathy. Using RNA transcripts as the source, TCR beta CDR3 regions were amplified. The HTBI primer set served for first-round RT-PCR of the TCR CDR3. TCRdb re-called the multiplex PCR reads with MiXCR, one entry per CDR3 protein. The sample consists of hundreds of thousands of distinct CDR3 sequences, under 15% of them appearing once. This clonotype was detected once. Its antigen is currently unknown. Notes on the study in general: Most thyroid clonotypes with frequency above 0.001 were detected in blood.

This clonotype was sampled from a woman aged 18-29 years with Graves' hyperthyroidism. The sample comprised blood.

The CDR3 spells CASSFGKPGTQYF. The CDR3 DNA reads as TGTGCCAGCAGTTTCGGGAAACCAGGGACCCAGTACTTC. The chain uses TRBV12-3 or TRBV12-4 and TRBJ2-5; D might be TRBD2 (5 bases). Trimming pared 3 bases from V and 7 bases from J, leaving 12 bases between. The CDR3 is 13 amino acids.